This is a list of T cell receptor beta chains from one sample in a study of sequential checkpoint blockade in melanoma. Only in-frame clones appear in the TCRdb table, and some are missing; sequencing was by immunoSEQ multiplex PCR. The data contain about 32,000 clones, roughly 84% of them singletons. Sequences were derived from CD8+ T cells sorted from blood (inferred from file names), sampled from a patient given nivolumab and ipilimumab in sequence. The receptor source for this set is a human donor with melanoma. Both conserved end residues are part of each CDR3. The order of the fields is clone size, V gene, J gene, D gene, CDR3 DNA, CDR3 protein. The D gene is left open where the match is weak. Clone sizes are given selectively: once, few, many, or a class where the clone is expanded.

>NA|TRBV27|TRBJ2-1|NA
TGTGCCAGCAGTTTAAGACAGCCAAACAATGAGCAGTTCTTC
CASSLRQPNNEQFF
>NA|TRBV28|TRBJ2-7|NA
TGTGCCAGCACTAGAGGGCGGTACTCCTACGAGCAGTACTTC
CASTRGRYSYEQYF
>NA|TRBV9|TRBJ2-1|TRBD1
TGTGCCAGCAGCGTAGCTACGAGGACAGGGTCGAATGAGCAGTTCTTC
CASSVATRTGSNEQFF
>few|TRBV2|TRBJ2-7|TRBD1
TGTGCCAGCAGAAATGCAGGGGGCGGGTACGAGCAGTACTTC
CASRNAGGGYEQYF
>NA|TRBV5-4|TRBJ2-1|NA
TGTGCCAGCAGCTTCGGAGCCGTGAATGAGCAGTTCTTC
CASSFGAVNEQFF
>NA|TRBV2|TRBJ1-2|NA
TGTGCCAGCCCCGAACGCGGGGGCTATGGCTACACCTTC
CASPERGGYGYTF
>NA|TRBV25-1|TRBJ1-1|NA
TGTGCCAGCAGTGAATTGCGGGGGGCTGAAGCTTTCTTT
CASSELRGAEAFF
>NA|TRBV13|TRBJ2-5|NA
TGTGCCAGCAGCTCACAGGGGAGGGAGACCCAGTACTTC
CASSSQGRETQYF
>NA|TRBV5-1|TRBJ1-4|TRBD1
TGCGCCAGCAGCTTGGTTGGACAGGTTAATGAAAAACTGTTTTTT
CASSLVGQVNEKLFF
>NA|TRBV7-8|TRBJ2-5|NA
TGTGCCAGCAGCCACACTAGCTTCCAAGAGACCCAGTACTTC
CASSHTSFQETQYF
>few|TRBV6-6|TRBJ1-3|NA
TGTGCCAGCAGTCGACGGGAGGAAGGAAACACCATATATTTT
CASSRREEGNTIYF
>once|TRBV19|TRBJ2-7|NA
TGTGCCAGTAGTATAGACTCCTACGAGCAGTACTTC
CASSIDSYEQYF
>few|TRBV7-9|TRBJ2-7|NA
TGTGCCAGCAGCGTTGACAGGAACAGACCCTACGAGCAGTACTTC
CASSVDRNRPYEQYF
>NA|TRBV27|TRBJ2-3|TRBD2
TGTGCCAGCAGTTCGGTTTGGCGGGAGGGCCCAGATACGCAGTATTTT
CASSSVWREGPDTQYF
>NA|TRBV4-3|TRBJ1-5|TRBD1
TGCGCCAGCAGCCAAGGACCGGGACAGGGGGGTCAGCCCCAGCATTTT
CASSQGPGQGGQPQHF
>NA|TRBV9|TRBJ2-5|NA
TGTGCCAGCAGCGTAGGTACTAGCACGAGCAAAGAGACCCAGTACTTC
CASSVGTSTSKETQYF
>NA|TRBV13|TRBJ2-7|NA
TGTGCCAGCAGCCTCCGGGGGACCCACTCCTACGAGCAGTACTTC
CASSLRGTHSYEQYF
>NA|TRBV27|TRBJ2-7|TRBD1
TGTGCCAGCAGTCTCCTCCCGGGGACAGGGATGAACGAGCAGTACTTC
CASSLLPGTGMNEQYF
>once|TRBV4-3|TRBJ1-2|NA
TGCGCCAGCAGCCCGTCTCTGGAGTATGGCTACACCTTC
CASSPSLEYGYTF
>NA|TRBV9|TRBJ1-2|TRBD1
TGTGCCAGCAGCGGGTGGACAGGGGGCGTCACGGACTATGGCTACACCTTC
CASSGWTGGVTDYGYTF
>NA|TRBV5-4|TRBJ1-5|NA
TGTGCCAGCAGCTTACAGGGTAGCAATCAGCCCCAGCATTTT
CASSLQGSNQPQHF
>few|TRBV5-4|TRBJ1-2|TRBD1
TGTGCCAGCAGGGGACAGTCGTATGGCTACACCTTC
CASRGQSYGYTF
>NA|TRBV29-1|TRBJ2-2|NA
TGCAGCGTTGAAGAGGGCGGGGCTGAAACGAACACCGGGGAGCTGTTTTTT
CSVEEGGAETNTGELFF
>NA|TRBV4-1|TRBJ2-7|NA
TGCGCCAGCAGCCATCGGGGGTCGGAGGCCTACGAGCAGTACTTC
CASSHRGSEAYEQYF
>NA|TRBV4-3|TRBJ2-5|NA
TGCGCCAGCAGCCAAGGGGTCGGGAACCAAGAGACCCAGTACTTC
CASSQGVGNQETQYF
>NA|TRBV30|TRBJ1-1|NA
TGTGCCTGGAGTAATGTGTTATCGAACACTGAAGCTTTCTTT
CAWSNVLSNTEAFF
>NA|TRBV2|TRBJ2-7|NA
TGTGCCAGCAACAGAGCACGGGGCGAGCAGTACTTC
CASNRARGEQYF
>few|TRBV7-9|TRBJ1-2|TRBD1
TGTGCCAGCAGCTCCACAGGGGCAAGGTGGGGTGGCTACACCTTC
CASSSTGARWGGYTF
>NA|TRBV15|TRBJ2-1|NA
TGTGCCACCAGCAGAGGGTCGGGTGAGCAGTTCTTC
CATSRGSGEQFF
>NA|TRBV6-5|TRBJ1-1|NA
TGTGCCAGCAGCCCTGACAGGTTCACTGAAGCTTTCTTT
CASSPDRFTEAFF
>once|TRBV19|TRBJ1-1|NA
TGTGCCAGTAGTATAAAGACCAGGGTGAAGACTGAAGCTTTCTTT
CASSIKTRVKTEAFF
>NA|TRBV15|TRBJ1-5|NA
TGTGCCACCAGCAGAGAAAGGGACTCGCAGCCCCAGCATTTT
CATSRERDSQPQHF
>NA|TRBV9|TRBJ2-7|NA
TGTGCCAGCAGCGTAGCGGCGGGATCCTACGAGCAGTACTTC
CASSVAAGSYEQYF
>NA|TRBV25-1|TRBJ2-7|NA
TGTGCCAGCAGTCCTTACCCTCTCGGGATAACCTACGAGCAGTACTTC
CASSPYPLGITYEQYF
>NA|TRBV7-6|TRBJ2-1|NA
TGTGCCAGCAGCTTATCCCCAGGGCCCTACAATGAGCAGTTCTTC
CASSLSPGPYNEQFF
>NA|TRBV11-2|TRBJ2-7|NA
TGTGCCAGCAGCTTAAACAGGGATTACGAGCAGTACTTC
CASSLNRDYEQYF
>NA|TRBV9|TRBJ2-7|NA
TGTGCCAGCAGCGTAGGGGCAGGGCCCCCCGAGCAGTACTTC
CASSVGAGPPEQYF
>NA|TRBV27|TRBJ2-7|NA
TGTGCCAGCAGCCCGGATCCCGCGGGATCCTACGAGCAGTACTTC
CASSPDPAGSYEQYF
>NA|TRBV5-4|TRBJ1-1|NA
TGTGCCAGCAGCCCCGGGGGGAACACTGAAGCTTTCTTT
CASSPGGNTEAFF
>once|TRBV29-1|TRBJ2-5|NA
TGCAGCGTCCCTACAGGGTTGGGGGAGACCCAGTACTTC
CSVPTGLGETQYF
>NA|TRBV7-3|TRBJ2-1|NA
TGTGCCAGCAGCTTACCAGAGGGCCCCTACAATGAGCAGTTCTTC
CASSLPEGPYNEQFF
>NA|TRBV9|TRBJ2-7|TRBD2
TGTGCCAGCAGCGCTAGCGGGGGCCCCTCCTACGAGCAGTACTTC
CASSASGGPSYEQYF
>once|TRBV15|TRBJ2-3|NA
TGTGCCACCAGCAGAACATGGGGCGGAACCACAGATACGCAGTATTTT
CATSRTWGGTTDTQYF
>NA|TRBV29-1|TRBJ2-7|NA
TGCAGCGTTGAAGCGGCAGGGGAATTAGACTACGAGCAGTACTTC
CSVEAAGELDYEQYF
>NA|TRBV18|TRBJ2-5|TRBD2
TGTGCCAGCTCACCAACCCCTAGCGGGACGGAGACCCAGTACTTC
CASSPTPSGTETQYF
>NA|TRBV11-2|TRBJ2-7|TRBD1
TGTGCCAGCAGCTTAGATGGGACAGTCTACGAGCAGTACTTC
CASSLDGTVYEQYF
>NA|TRBV28|TRBJ2-7|NA
TGTGCCAGCAGTTTCAGAAGACTCACCTACGAGCAGTACTTC
CASSFRRLTYEQYF
>NA|TRBV28|TRBJ2-3|TRBD2
TGTGCCAGCAGGACTAGCGGGAGCGGTGGGCCAGATACGCAGTATTTT
CASRTSGSGGPDTQYF
>NA|TRBV23-1|TRBJ1-5|TRBD1
TGCGCCAGCAGTCAATCCGAGGAGGGGGCGAGTAGCAATCAGCCCCAGCATTTT
CASSQSEEGASSNQPQHF